Presented here are 24 T cell receptor beta chains from one specimen sequenced in a study of cytomegalovirus exposure and HLA in healthy donors. Use of 60 Vbeta and 13 Jbeta primers characterized the PCR. Some clones are missing from TCRdb's copy, which holds only in-frame ones; the method was immunoSEQ multiplex PCR. The table has about 190,000 clones, roughly 80% seen once. The sample was PBMCs. The source of these receptors is a woman aged 25-40 years in good health and CMV-seropositive.

This CDR3 reads CASSVDRTYEQYF. Written as DNA, the CDR3 is TGTGCCAGCAGCGTGGACAGGACCTACGAGCAGTACTTC. V is TRBV7-6 and J is TRBJ2-7, with 7 bases identical to TRBD1. The germline CDR1 and CDR2 sequences are SGHVS and FNYEAQ. The CDR3 consists of 13 residues. V was clipped by 5 bases and J by 2 bases; unmatched bases: 3.

The sample holds a few counts of this clone. The chain recombines TRBV4-1 with TRBJ1-1, with 7 bases that match TRBD1. Germline lookup yields CDR1 MGHRA and CDR2 YSYEKL. The CDR3 spans 16 residues. Trimming at V came to 6 bases and at J to 11 bases, leaving 21 bases not matched to a gene. CDR3 DNA: TGCGCCAGCAGACTTATTACCGATACCGGGACAGCGGTTGCTTTCTTT. This sequence encodes CASRLITDTGTAVAFF.

Remarks on this clone: Only one base separates this from a far larger clonotype, so it likely reflects a read error. V is TRBV6-1 and J is TRBJ1-2, with D perhaps TRBD1 (6 bases). V was pared by 6 bases and J by 4 bases, with 15 bases between. Germline V gene lookup returns CDR1 MNHNS and CDR2 SASEGT. The CDR3 is made up of 14 amino acids. Written as DNA, the CDR3 is TGTGCCAGCAGCACCGGGCCAGGGGTCTATGGCTACACCTTC. Residues: CASSTGPGVYGYTF.

On this clone itself: The CDR3 ends on some other residue instead of the conserved phenylalanine or tryptophan, so this is likely a read error. The chain is built from TRBV27 and TRBJ1-1, with D maybe TRBD1 (5 bases). V was cut by 3 bases and J by 1 base, with 12 bases left in between. This CDR3 is built from 15 residues. Germline CDR1 is MNHEY and CDR2 is SMNVEV (reference sequence). CDR3 sequence: CASSLRGLPNTEAFL. As DNA, the CDR3 is TGTGCCAGCAGTTTGCGGGGACTCCCGAACACTGAAGCTTTCCTT.

This clone was picked up one time. This chain connects TRBV28 to TRBJ2-1; 8 bases match TRBD1. Trimming at V came to 4 bases and at J to 4 bases, leaving 9 bases not matched to a gene. This CDR3 has 16 amino acids. Germline CDR1 is MDHEN and CDR2 is SYDVKM. The CDR3 DNA is TGTGCCAGCAGTTCAGCGACACAGGGGGATTACAATGAGCAGTTCTTC. Translation: CASSSATQGDYNEQFF.

The V call is TRBV27, the J call TRBJ2-5; 7 bases are a match to TRBD2. The DNA end lines up better with TRBJ2-7; the J call may be wrong. The germline CDR1 and CDR2 sequences are MNHEY and SMNVEV (reference sequence). The CDR3 contains 15 residues. CDR3 sequence reads: CASSIAGSMSYEQYF. For the CDR3, the DNA is TGTGCCAGCAGCATAGCGGGTTCGATGTCCTACGAGCAGTACTTC.

The J gene is TRBJ1-1, the V gene TRBV19, with 8 bases matching TRBD1. The V gene's germline CDR1 is LNHDA and CDR2 SQIVND (reference sequence). V lost 4 bases and J lost 6; bases outside the gene matches: 4. The CDR3 sequence is 13 residues long. CDR3 sequence reads: CASSTRDRPEAFF. For the CDR3, the DNA is TGTGCCAGTAGTACCCGGGACAGGCCTGAAGCTTTCTTT.

The rearrangement uses TRBV28 and TRBJ1-4; D is possibly TRBD1 (5 bases). There are 15 residues in the CDR3. Per the germline V gene, CDR1 is MDHEN and CDR2 is SYDVKM. Trimming pared 2 bases from V and 6 bases from J, leaving 13 bases between. The chain's CDR3 is CASSLVGRGDEKLFF. The CDR3 bases are TGTGCCAGCAGTTTAGTCGGAAGGGGTGATGAAAAACTGTTTTTT.

The V gene is TRBV7-7, the J gene TRBJ2-5; possible D gene TRBD1, 5 bases. Germline values: CDR1 SSHAT, CDR2 FNYEAQ (reference sequence). This CDR3 region has 13 residues. V dropped 5 bases and J dropped 5 bases, with 12 bases sitting between them. CDR3 coding DNA: TGTGCCAGCAGCAATACAGGTCCGGAGACCCAGTACTTC. It yields the protein CASSNTGPETQYF. Full variable domain (outside the CDR3, taken from reference TRBV7-7 and TRBJ2-5): GAGVSQSPRYKVTKRGQDVTLRCDPISSHATLYWYQQALGQGPEFLTYFNYEAQPDKSGLPSDRFSAERPEGSISTLTIQRTEQRDSAMYRCASSNTGPETQYFGPGTRLLVL.

This rearrangement joins TRBV28 to TRBJ1-4; 7 nucleotides agree with TRBD1. The germline V gene has CDR1 MDHEN and CDR2 SYDVKM. This CDR3 is built from 16 residues. V dropped 7 bases and J dropped 1; count of bases not matched to a gene: 9. The CDR3 DNA reads TGTGCCAGCAAACTAGGGGGCAGCGGAACTAATGAAAAACTGTTTTTT. Its protein product is CASKLGGSGTNEKLFF.

The chain links TRBV28 to TRBJ1-2, with D possibly matching TRBD1 (6 bases). CDR3 size: 16 residues. V lost 4 bases and J lost 4, with 19 bases in between. CDR1 is MDHEN and CDR2 is SYDVKM in the germline V gene. The CDR3 sequence: CASSSPGQGPPYGYTF. CDR3 DNA sequence: TGTGCCAGCAGTTCCCCGGGACAAGGACCTCCCTATGGCTACACCTTC.

CDR3 nucleotides: TGCGCCAGCAGCTTAGAGGGCGAGCAGTACTTC. Protein: CASSLEGEQYF. The chain uses TRBV5-1 and TRBJ2-7; perhaps TRBD2 as D (5 bases). This CDR3 has 11 amino acids. Trimming stripped 2 bases from V and 6 bases from J, with 6 bases between. From germline, CDR1 is SGHRS and CDR2 YFSETQ.

The gene calls are TRBV11-3 and TRBJ2-2; no clear D gene. Germline CDR1 and CDR2: SGHNT and YENEEA. Between the trimmed V and J ends, which lost 5 bases and 3 bases, there was a span of 4 bases. The length of the CDR3 is 12 residues. The CDR3 here is CASSRDTGELFF. CDR3 sequence (DNA): TGTGCCAGCAGCCGGGACACCGGGGAGCTGTTTTTT. Drawing the rest from reference TRBV11-3 and TRBJ2-2, the complete variable domain is EAGVVQSPRYKIIEKKQPVAFWCNPISGHNTLYWYLQNLGQGPELLIRYENEEAVDDSQLPKDRFSAERLKGVDSTLKIQPAELGDSAVYLCASSRDTGELFFGEGSRLTVL.

The chain employs TRBV19 and TRBJ2-6; D is possibly TRBD2 (6 bases). Deletions cut 4 bases from V and 0 bases from J, with 10 bases between. The germline V gene encodes CDR1 LNHDA and CDR2 SQIVND (reference sequence). CDR3 length: 16 residues. The CDR3 nucleotides are TGTGCCAGTAGTAGTAGCGGACGCTCTGGGGCCAACGTCCTGACTTTC. Residues: CASSSSGRSGANVLTF.

The chain carries TRBV7-9 and TRBJ2-1, with 8 bases lining up with TRBD1. The CDR3 runs to 14 residues. V shed 5 bases and J 5 bases; nucleotides not matched to a gene: 5. Germline-derived CDR1 and CDR2 are SEHNR and FQNEAQ (reference sequence). This chain's CDR3 is CASSLMGQDNEQFF. The CDR3 DNA follows: TGTGCCAGCAGCCTCATGGGACAGGACAATGAGCAGTTCTTC. Full variable domain (remainder filled in from reference TRBV7-9 and TRBJ2-1): DTGVSQNPRHKITKRGQNVTFRCDPISEHNRLYWYRQTLGQGPEFLTYFQNEAQLEKSRLLSDRFSAERPKGSFSTLEIQRTEQGDSAMYLCASSLMGQDNEQFFGPGTRLTVL.

This clone occurred many times. The CDR3 loop is CASTIDRSSYNEQFF. CDR3 nucleotide sequence: TGTGCCAGTACCATCGACAGGAGCTCCTACAATGAGCAGTTCTTC. The J gene is TRBJ2-1, the V gene TRBV19; a weak D match, TRBD1 (6 bases). Germline V gene sequence: CDR1 LNHDA, CDR2 SQIVND (reference sequence). This CDR3 is 15 amino acids long. V was cut by 7 bases and J by 0 bases, with 13 bases left in between. Based on the CDR3 plus reference TRBV19 and TRBJ2-1, the full variable domain is DGGITQSPKYLFRKEGQNVTLSCEQNLNHDAMYWYRQDPGQGLRLIYYSQIVNDFQKGDIAEGYSVSREKKESFPLTVTSAQKNPTAFYLCASTIDRSSYNEQFFGPGTRLTVL.

This clone was seen more than once but under ten times. This chain connects TRBV28 to TRBJ1-1; TRBD1 aligns across 9 bases. Looked up from germline, CDR1 is MDHEN and CDR2 is SYDVKM. V was clipped by 3 bases and J by 5 bases; unmatched bases: 7. The CDR3 is 15 residues long. The CDR3, as DNA: TGTGCCAGCAGTTTGACAGGGGGGGGAACAACTGAAGCTTTCTTT. It translates to CASSLTGGGTTEAFF.

CDR3 DNA sequence: TGTGCCAGCAGCAAACCAACTCGAGCCTCCGATAGAACCGTCAATGGTCCCCAGCATTTT. Its protein is CASSKPTRASDRTVNGPQHF. This chain links TRBV21-1 with TRBJ1-5. TRBV21-1 is assigned pseudogene status. This CDR3 has 20 amino acids.

This sequence joins TRBV28 and TRBJ2-1; 9 bases map to TRBD1. Losses at the gene ends were 6 bases for V and 7 bases for J; bases not matched to a gene: 10. CDR1 is MDHEN and CDR2 is SYDVKM in the germline V gene. The CDR3 covers 15 residues. CDR3 amino acids: CASRPGTGRGNEQFF. DNA of the CDR3: TGTGCCAGCAGACCCGGGACAGGGAGGGGAAATGAGCAGTTCTTC.

This clone was picked up one time. The chain couples TRBV19 to TRBJ2-2; D gene uncertain. The CDR3 consists of 13 residues. Trimming cost V 5 bases and J 4 bases, with 8 bases left between them. Germline V CDR1 and CDR2: LNHDA, SQIVND (reference sequence). CDR3 sequence: CASSLLSTGELFF. CDR3 DNA sequence: TGTGCCAGTAGTTTACTGAGCACCGGGGAGCTGTTTTTT. Full variable domain (outside the CDR3, taken from reference TRBV19 and TRBJ2-2): DGGITQSPKYLFRKEGQNVTLSCEQNLNHDAMYWYRQDPGQGLRLIYYSQIVNDFQKGDIAEGYSVSREKKESFPLTVTSAQKNPTAFYLCASSLLSTGELFFGEGSRLTVL.

The J gene is TRBJ1-3, the V gene TRBV2; TRBD1 agrees at 7 bases. This CDR3 region has 15 residues. V was pared by 1 base and J by 4 bases, with 4 bases of the junction left unmatched. In germline, CDR1 is SNHLY, CDR2 FYNNEI. As DNA, the CDR3 is TGTGCCAGCAGTGAAGAGGGGGCGTTGGGAAACACCATATATTTT. Its translation: CASSEEGALGNTIYF.

V gene TRBV7-9 combines with J gene TRBJ1-4; 10 bases line up with TRBD1. CDR1 is SEHNR, CDR2 FQNEAQ, per germline (reference sequence). After removal of 5 bases from V and 8 bases from J, the junction contained 8 bases not matched to a gene. CDR3 length equals 15 residues. The CDR3, as DNA: TGTGCCAGCAGCGGGACAGGGGTCGAGCGCGAAAAACTGTTTTTT. This translates into CASSGTGVEREKLFF.

The chain couples TRBV20-1 to TRBJ2-7; D call uncertain. Per the germline V gene, CDR1 is DFQATT and CDR2 is SNEGSKA (reference sequence). Trimming pared 4 bases from V and 1 base from J, leaving 5 bases between. This CDR3 contains 11 residues. CDR3 sequence: CSAILSYEQYF. CDR3 coding DNA: TGCAGTGCTATTCTATCCTACGAGCAGTACTTC.

This clone showed up just once. The rearrangement joins TRBV15 to TRBJ2-1, with D possibly TRBD2 on 5 matching bases. Germline CDR1 LNHNV, CDR2 YYDKDF (reference sequence). The CDR3 runs to 14 residues. V gave up 3 bases and J gave up 6 bases, with 12 bases separating them. The CDR3 bases are TGTGCCACCAGCAGTCGCCTAGCTCCCAATGAGCAGTTCTTC. This codes for CATSSRLAPNEQFF.